The clone carrying this T cell receptor beta chain was detected only a few times. Its matching antigen is unknown. Under the authors' procedure: The median was around 91,000 TCRs per sample, ranging roughly 23,224 to 690,600. TCRdb re-called the RACE reads with MiXCR, one entry per CDR3 protein. The V and J calls and clone size are TCRdb's, not the authors'. Among over 300,000 distinct CDR3 sequences listed, around 5.5% were seen once. This specimen belongs to a study of human T cells and chemical hapten exposure. Study-wide results and caveats: Significantly greater numbers of large CDR3 similarity clusters came from expanded TCRs than from controls.

As for time point: pre-sensitization, week 0. Treatment meaning: therapeutic diphenylcyclopropenone sensitization with weekly scalp DPC. This CDR3 is 14 amino acids long. The chain employs TRBV21-1 and TRBJ2-5; the D call in the table, TRBD1, was not verified against the DNA. TRBV21-1 is flagged as a pseudogene. The sequences come from whole blood, collected in connection with sensitization to the hapten diphenylcyclopropenone (DPC). The TCR originated in a woman in her forties or fifties with alopecia areata. Some clones in this sample may be carry-over from other donors' samples. CDR3 residues: CASIPPGRGETQYF. CDR3 in DNA: TGTGCCAGCATCCCACCAGGGAGAGGGGAGACCCAGTACTTC.